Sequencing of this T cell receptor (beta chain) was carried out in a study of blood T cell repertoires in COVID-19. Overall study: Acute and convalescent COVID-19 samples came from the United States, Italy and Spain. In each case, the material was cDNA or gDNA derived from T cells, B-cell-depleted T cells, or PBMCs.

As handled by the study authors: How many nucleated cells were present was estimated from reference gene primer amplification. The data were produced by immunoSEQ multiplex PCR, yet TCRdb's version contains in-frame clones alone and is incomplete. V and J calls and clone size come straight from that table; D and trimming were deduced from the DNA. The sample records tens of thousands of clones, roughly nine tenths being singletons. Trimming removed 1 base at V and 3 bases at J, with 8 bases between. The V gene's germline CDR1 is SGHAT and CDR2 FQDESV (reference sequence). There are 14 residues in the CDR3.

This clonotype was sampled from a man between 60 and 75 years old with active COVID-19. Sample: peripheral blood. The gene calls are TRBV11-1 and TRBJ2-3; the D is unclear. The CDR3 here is CASSLVDITDTQYF. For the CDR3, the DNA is TGTGCCAGCAGCTTAGTAGACATTACAGATACGCAGTATTTT.